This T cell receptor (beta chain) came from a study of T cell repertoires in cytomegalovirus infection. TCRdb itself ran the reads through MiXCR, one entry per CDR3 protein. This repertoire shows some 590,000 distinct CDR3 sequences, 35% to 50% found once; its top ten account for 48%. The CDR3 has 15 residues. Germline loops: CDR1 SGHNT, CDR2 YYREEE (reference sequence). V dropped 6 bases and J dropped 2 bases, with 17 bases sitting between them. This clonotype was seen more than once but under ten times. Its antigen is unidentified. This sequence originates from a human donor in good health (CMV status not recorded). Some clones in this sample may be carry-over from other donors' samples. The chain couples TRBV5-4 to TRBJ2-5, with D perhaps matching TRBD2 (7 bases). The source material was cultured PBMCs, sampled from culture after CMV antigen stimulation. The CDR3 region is CASNTGGGTQETQYF. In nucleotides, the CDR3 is TGTGCCAGCAATACTGGGGGGGGGACACAAGAGACCCAGTACTTC.